The rows below give T cell receptor beta chains drawn from one sample of a study of OX40 agonist ivuxolimab in advanced cancers. TCRdb keeps only in-frame clones here, not all; method: immunoSEQ multiplex PCR. Seen here are 65,000 to 75,000 clones, roughly 80% observed once, and the top ten hold 0.35% to 0.5%. The material sequenced was CD4+ or CD8+ T cells sorted from blood, taken in a trial of the OX40 agonist ivuxolimab. These receptors all stem from an adult with an advanced solid tumor such as melanoma, head and neck, liver or kidney cancer. The CDR3 runs from the conserved cysteine through the conserved F or W. The order of the fields is clone size, D gene, CDR3 length, V gene, J gene, CDR3 protein, CDR3 DNA. The D gene is left open where the match is weak. Expanded clones are given a class, and other clones once, few, many or no size at all.

NA	NA	13	TRBV7-2	TRBJ1-5	CASSWDSNQPQHF	TGTGCCAGCAGCTGGGACAGCAATCAGCCCCAGCATTTT
few	TRBD2	14	TRBV7-2	TRBJ2-1	CASSHGTSANEQFF	TGTGCCAGCAGCCACGGGACTAGCGCTAATGAGCAGTTCTTC
NA	NA	14	TRBV18	TRBJ1-6	CASSRLAGETPLHF	TGTGCCAGCTCACGGCTTGCGGGGGAGACACCCCTCCACTTT
NA	TRBD2	12	TRBV7-3	TRBJ2-1	CASTLTGGPIFF	TGTGCCAGCACCCTTACGGGGGGACCCATATTCTTC
once	TRBD2	15	TRBV9	TRBJ2-3	CASSPSGTGADTQYF	TGTGCCAGCAGCCCGAGCGGGACCGGGGCAGATACGCAGTATTTT
NA	NA	15	TRBV19	TRBJ2-2	CASKKGQLNTGELFF	TGTGCCAGTAAAAAGGGGCAGCTGAACACCGGGGAGCTGTTTTTT
once	NA	14	TRBV5-6	TRBJ1-2	CASSFVTANYGYTF	TGTGCCAGCAGCTTTGTCACAGCAAACTATGGCTACACCTTC
NA	NA	13	TRBV6-6	TRBJ2-1	CASSPRVRPEQFF	TGTGCCAGCAGCCCCAGGGTGCGTCCTGAGCAGTTCTTC
NA	NA	10	TRBV20-1	TRBJ2-7	CSASPHEQYF	TGCAGTGCTAGCCCCCACGAGCAGTACTTC
NA	NA	12	TRBV28	TRBJ1-2	CASLKTFYGYTF	TGTGCCAGCCTTAAAACCTTCTATGGCTACACCTTC
NA	NA	15	TRBV4-1	TRBJ1-1	CASSQGPGLNTEAFF	TGCGCCAGCAGCCAAGGTCCAGGTTTGAACACTGAAGCTTTCTTT
NA	NA	14	TRBV6-1	TRBJ1-2	CASSWSAGEYGYTF	TGTGCCAGCAGCTGGAGTGCAGGGGAATATGGCTACACCTTC
once	NA	17	TRBV5-1	TRBJ2-5	CASSFGSSLVFQETQYF	TGCGCCAGCAGCTTTGGGAGCAGCCTTGTTTTCCAAGAGACCCAGTACTTC
NA	NA	13	TRBV30	TRBJ1-5	CAWSSGGDQPQHF	TGTGCCTGGAGTTCGGGGGGGGATCAGCCCCAGCATTTT
NA	NA	13	TRBV28	TRBJ2-7	CASREISAYEQYF	TGTGCCAGCAGGGAAATCTCGGCCTACGAGCAGTACTTC
once	NA	17	TRBV4-1	TRBJ2-4	CASSQNMRPLAKNIQYF	TGCGCCAGCAGCCAAAACATGAGGCCTCTAGCCAAAAACATTCAGTACTTC
NA	NA	15	TRBV28	TRBJ1-2	CASSFTGGAIYGYTF	TGTGCCAGCAGTTTCACTGGGGGCGCGATCTATGGCTACACCTTC
NA	NA	13	TRBV6-6	TRBJ2-1	CASSSDRNNEQFF	TGTGCCAGCAGTTCAGACAGGAACAATGAGCAGTTCTTC
NA	NA	15	TRBV6-5	TRBJ1-5	CASSYSNTGNQPQHF	TGTGCCAGCAGTTATTCGAATACGGGGAATCAGCCCCAGCATTTT
NA	NA	15	TRBV28	TRBJ1-5	CASSLLGTNNQPQHF	TGTGCCAGCAGTTTATTGGGTACAAACAATCAGCCCCAGCATTTT
few	NA	13	TRBV28	TRBJ1-4	CASRSSQGRERFF	TGTGCCAGCAGAAGCAGCCAAGGGAGGGAGAGGTTTTTT
once	TRBD1	14	TRBV9	TRBJ1-2	CASSSQTGPLGYTF	TGTGCCAGCAGCTCTCAGACAGGGCCATTGGGCTACACCTTC
NA	TRBD2	16	TRBV11-1	TRBJ2-3	CASSGRLAGGADAQYF	TGTGCCAGCAGCGGCCGTTTAGCGGGGGGGGCAGATGCGCAGTATTTT
NA	NA	13	TRBV19	TRBJ1-2	CASTIGGYYGYTF	TGTGCCAGTACCATAGGAGGGTACTATGGCTACACCTTC
NA	NA	14	TRBV7-8	TRBJ1-4	CASSLDRVGEKLFF	TGTGCCAGCAGCTTAGACAGGGTAGGGGAAAAACTGTTTTTT
NA	NA	15	TRBV7-9	TRBJ2-2	CASQERGVVTGELFF	TGTGCCAGCCAGGAGCGAGGGGTAGTTACCGGGGAGCTGTTTTTT
NA	NA	15	TRBV6-6	TRBJ2-7	CASSYSSGTSYEQYF	TGTGCCAGCAGTTACTCATCAGGGACGAGTTACGAGCAGTACTTC
few	NA	14	TRBV7-2	TRBJ1-5	CASSQLVGNQPQHF	TGTGCCAGCAGCCAACTGGTGGGCAATCAGCCCCAGCATTTT
NA	NA	12	TRBV18	TRBJ2-7	CASSPGAYEQYF	TGTGCCAGCTCCCCCGGGGCCTACGAGCAGTACTTC
NA	NA	15	TRBV6-6	TRBJ2-3	CASSYSSGFTDTQYF	TGTGCCAGCAGTTACTCGAGCGGGTTCACAGATACGCAGTATTTT
NA	NA	14	TRBV2	TRBJ1-5	CASSETRETQPQHF	TGTGCCAGCAGTGAGACAAGGGAGACGCAGCCCCAGCATTTT
NA	TRBD2	14	TRBV10-3	TRBJ2-5	CAISATGGQETQYF	TGTGCCATCAGTGCGACGGGGGGCCAAGAGACCCAGTACTTC
NA	NA	15	TRBV5-1	TRBJ2-7	CASSLGESRAYEQYF	TGCGCCAGCAGCTTGGGGGAATCTAGGGCCTACGAGCAGTACTTC
few	NA	15	TRBV7-2	TRBJ2-7	CASSPNALSSYEQYF	TGTGCCAGCAGCCCCAATGCGCTTAGCTCCTACGAGCAGTACTTC
NA	NA	16	TRBV30	TRBJ1-5	CAWSVSSIGGNQPQHF	TGTGCCTGGAGTGTAAGCAGTATCGGGGGCAATCAGCCCCAGCATTTT
NA	NA	13	TRBV6-6	TRBJ1-6	CASGDSINSPLHF	TGTGCCAGCGGCGACAGTATTAATTCACCCCTCCACTTT
NA	NA	16	TRBV7-2	TRBJ1-5	CASSLGSMYSNQPQHF	TGTGCCAGCAGCTTAGGGTCGATGTATAGCAATCAGCCCCAGCATTTT
NA	NA	15	TRBV5-1	TRBJ2-1	CASSNVGGRGNEQFF	TGCGCCAGCAGCAACGTCGGGGGCCGCGGCAATGAGCAGTTCTTC
few	TRBD1	14	TRBV7-2	TRBJ2-7	CASSRQGSLHEQYF	TGTGCCAGCAGCAGACAGGGTTCCCTCCACGAGCAGTACTTC
few	NA	16	TRBV19	TRBJ2-6	CASTHTRSSGANVLTF	TGTGCCAGTACTCATACTCGGAGCTCTGGGGCCAACGTCCTGACTTTC
NA	TRBD2	14	TRBV7-2	TRBJ2-1	CASSLESGRNEQFF	TGTGCCAGCAGCTTAGAGAGCGGGAGGAATGAGCAGTTCTTC
NA	NA	14	TRBV28	TRBJ1-2	CASSLSGADYGYTF	TGTGCCAGCAGTTTATCGGGGGCGGACTATGGCTACACCTTC
NA	NA	16	TRBV6-1	TRBJ1-3	CASSADRTSSGNTIYF	TGTGCCAGCAGTGCGGACAGAACGAGCTCTGGAAACACCATATATTTT
NA	NA	16	TRBV21-1	TRBJ2-7	CASRISSGSVSYEQYF	TGTGCCAGCAGGATCTCTAGCGGGAGCGTCTCCTACGAGCAGTACTTC
NA	NA	12	TRBV6-5	TRBJ2-1	CASSYPHEEQFF	TGTGCCAGCAGTTACCCACACGAAGAGCAGTTCTTC
once	NA	12	TRBV5-1	TRBJ1-1	CASSLEGIEAFF	TGCGCCAGCAGCTTGGAAGGGATTGAAGCTTTCTTT
NA	TRBD1	15	TRBV4-3	TRBJ2-1	CASSRSAGGEYEQFF	TGCGCCAGCAGCCGTTCGGCAGGGGGCGAGTATGAGCAGTTCTTC
NA	TRBD1	14	TRBV19	TRBJ1-1	CASSVNRGSAEAFF	TGTGCCAGTAGTGTAAACAGGGGAAGCGCTGAAGCTTTCTTT